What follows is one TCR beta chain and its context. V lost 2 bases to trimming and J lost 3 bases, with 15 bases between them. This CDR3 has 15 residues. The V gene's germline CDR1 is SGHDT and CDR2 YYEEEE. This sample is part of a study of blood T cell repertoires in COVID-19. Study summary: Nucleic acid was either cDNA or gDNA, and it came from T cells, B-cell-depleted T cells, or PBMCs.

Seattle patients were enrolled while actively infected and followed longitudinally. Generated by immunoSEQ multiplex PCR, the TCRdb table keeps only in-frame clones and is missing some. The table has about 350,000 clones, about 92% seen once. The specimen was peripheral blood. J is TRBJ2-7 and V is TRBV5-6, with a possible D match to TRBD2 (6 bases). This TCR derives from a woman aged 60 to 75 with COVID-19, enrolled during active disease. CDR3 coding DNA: TGTGCCAGCAGCTTCTACGGGGGATCCCACTACGAGCAGTACTTC. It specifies CASSFYGGSHYEQYF. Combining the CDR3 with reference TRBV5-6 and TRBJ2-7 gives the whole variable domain DAGVTQSPTHLIKTRGQQVTLRCSPKSGHDTVSWYQQALGQGPQFIFQYYEEEERQRGNFPDRFSGHQFPNYSSELNVNALLLGDSALYLCASSFYGGSHYEQYFGPGTRLTVT.